The 10 T cell receptor beta chains in this list originate from one sample, sequenced in a study of T cell repertoires in cytomegalovirus infection. Their recognized antigens are unknown. TCRdb recomputed calls from the reads with MiXCR, one row per CDR3 protein. The data hold 450,000 to 650,000 distinct CDR3 sequences, with almost 40% observed a single time. The sequencing used cultured PBMCs, collected from culture after CMV antigen stimulation. These receptors were obtained from a human donor in good health (CMV status not recorded). Some clones in this sample may be carry-over from other donors' samples.

The V gene is TRBV7-2, the J gene TRBJ1-2; D not certain. Germline-derived CDR1 and CDR2 are SGHTA and FQGNSA. V lost 1 base, J lost 2 bases, and 8 bases lay in between. This CDR3 comprises 14 residues. The chain's CDR3 is CASSLEARNYGYTF. CDR3 nucleotides: TGTGCCAGCAGCTTAGAGGCAAGGAACTATGGCTACACCTTC. Using reference TRBV7-2 and TRBJ1-2 for the parts outside the CDR3, the full variable domain is GAGVSQSPSNKVTEKGKDVELRCDPISGHTALYWYRQSLGQGLEFLIYFQGNSAPDKSGLPSDRFSAERTGGSVSTLTIQRTQQEDSAVYLCASSLEARNYGYTFGSGTRLTVV.

This clonotype was counted between two and nine times. V and J are TRBV7-9 and TRBJ2-5, with D maybe TRBD1 (5 bases). The germline V gene has CDR1 SEHNR and CDR2 FQNEAQ (reference sequence). V lost 5 bases, J lost 10 bases, and 14 bases lay in between. This CDR3 has 12 amino acids. The CDR3 reads CASSTGPHHQYF. Written as DNA, the CDR3 is TGTGCCAGCAGCACAGGCCCTCACCACCAGTACTTC.

Only a few counts were recorded for this clonotype. V and J are TRBV6-1 and TRBJ1-2; D is possibly TRBD1 (5 bases). The CDR3 length is 16 residues. Per germline, CDR1 MNHNS and CDR2 SASEGT. Trimming pared 4 bases from V and 1 base from J, leaving 16 bases between. The CDR3 DNA sequence: TGTGCCAGCAGTGCCTACTCGACAGCTTATAACTATGGCTACACCTTC. Its translation: CASSAYSTAYNYGYTF.

J is TRBJ1-5 and V is TRBV19; TRBD1 might be the D (5 bases). The CDR3 consists of 14 residues. The V and J ends lost 4 bases and 3 bases respectively, with 10 bases between them. CDR1 and CDR2 from the germline V gene are LNHDA and SQIVND (reference sequence). CDR3 DNA sequence: TGTGCCAGTAGTAAACAGGAGAACAATCAGCCCCAGCATTTT. Its translation is CASSKQENNQPQHF.

This clonotype was seen a handful of times. J is TRBJ2-4 and V is TRBV27; 11 nucleotides agree with TRBD1. The CDR3 is 14 amino acids. Trimming removed 4 bases from V and 7 bases from J; junction bases left unmatched: 3. Germline values: CDR1 MNHEY, CDR2 SMNVEV (reference sequence). This CDR3 reads CASSYGQGANIQYF. As DNA, the CDR3 is TGTGCCAGCAGTTACGGACAGGGGGCGAACATTCAGTACTTC.

V is TRBV6-1 and J is TRBJ1-1; D ambiguous. Germline loops: CDR1 MNHNS, CDR2 SASEGT. The CDR3 sequence is 15 residues long. CDR3 DNA sequence: TGTGGAGCAAATGGCAAAGACCCGTGGAAAACTGAAGCTTTCTTT. It specifies CGANGKDPWKTEAFF.

The CDR3 DNA reads as TGTGCCAGCAGCCAAGGTCCTAGCGGGGGACCCTACGAGCAGTACTTC. This sequence encodes CASSQGPSGGPYEQYF. The chain links TRBV6-2 or TRBV6-3 to TRBJ2-7; 10 positions agree with TRBD2. The germline gives CDR1 MNHEY, CDR2 SVGEGT. V lost 6 bases and J lost 2; bases outside the gene matches: 10. This CDR3 has 16 residues.

The CDR3 DNA reads TGTGCCAGCAGCCCGACTAGCGGCCCGTACAATGAGCAGTTCTTC. This sequence encodes CASSPTSGPYNEQFF. This chain joins TRBV6-6 and TRBJ2-1, with 9 bases aligning to TRBD2. V was clipped by 6 bases and J by 4 bases; unmatched bases: 7. The CDR3 contains 15 residues. The V gene's germline CDR1 is MNHNY and CDR2 SVGAGI (reference sequence).

The rearrangement uses TRBV19 and TRBJ1-1; D ambiguous. The CDR3 covers 14 residues. The germline V gene encodes CDR1 LNHDA and CDR2 SQIVND (reference sequence). Trimming took off 6 bases at V and 3 bases at J, with 14 bases between the two ends. Here the CDR3 reads CASSPFTGYTEAFF. The CDR3 DNA follows: TGTGCCAGTAGCCCATTCACGGGGTACACTGAAGCTTTCTTT.

V is TRBV5-1 and J is TRBJ1-5; D perhaps matches TRBD1 (6 bases). The CDR3 is made up of 14 amino acids. Germline CDR1 is SGHRS and CDR2 is YFSETQ. V gave up 2 bases and J gave up 5 bases, with 11 bases separating them. The DNA of the CDR3 is TGCGCCAGCAGCTTCGGAGGGGGAGATCAGCCCCAGCATTTT. Translation: CASSFGGGDQPQHF. The complete variable domain, with remaining parts taken from reference TRBV5-1 and TRBJ1-5, reads KAGVTQTPRYLIKTRGQQVTLSCSPISGHRSVSWYQQTPGQGLQFLFEYFSETQRNKGNFPGRFSGRQFSNSRSEMNVSTLELGDSALYLCASSFGGGDQPQHFGDGTRLSIL.